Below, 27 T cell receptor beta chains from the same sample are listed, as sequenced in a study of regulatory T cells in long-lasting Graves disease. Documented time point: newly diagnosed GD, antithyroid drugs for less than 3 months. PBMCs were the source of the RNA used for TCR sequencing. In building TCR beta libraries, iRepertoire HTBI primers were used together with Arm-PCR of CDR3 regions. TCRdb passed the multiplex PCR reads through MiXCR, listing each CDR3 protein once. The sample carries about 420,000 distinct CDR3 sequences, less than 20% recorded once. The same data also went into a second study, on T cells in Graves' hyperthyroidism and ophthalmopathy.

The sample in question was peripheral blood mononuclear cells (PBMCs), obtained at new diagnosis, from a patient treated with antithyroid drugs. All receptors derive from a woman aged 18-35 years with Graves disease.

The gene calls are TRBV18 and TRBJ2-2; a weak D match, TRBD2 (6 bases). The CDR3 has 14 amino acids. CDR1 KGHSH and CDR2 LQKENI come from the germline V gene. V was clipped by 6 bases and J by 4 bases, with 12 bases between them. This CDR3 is CASSPLALTGELFF. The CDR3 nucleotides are TGTGCCAGCTCCCCTCTAGCGCTCACCGGGGAGCTGTTTTTT.

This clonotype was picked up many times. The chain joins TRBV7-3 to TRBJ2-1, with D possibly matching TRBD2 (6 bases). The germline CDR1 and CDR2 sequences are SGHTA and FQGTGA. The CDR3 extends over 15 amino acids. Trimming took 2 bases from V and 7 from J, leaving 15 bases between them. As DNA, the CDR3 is TGTGCCAGCAGCTTAGGGTCGGGAGCAGTTAATGAGCAGTTCTTC. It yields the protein CASSLGSGAVNEQFF.

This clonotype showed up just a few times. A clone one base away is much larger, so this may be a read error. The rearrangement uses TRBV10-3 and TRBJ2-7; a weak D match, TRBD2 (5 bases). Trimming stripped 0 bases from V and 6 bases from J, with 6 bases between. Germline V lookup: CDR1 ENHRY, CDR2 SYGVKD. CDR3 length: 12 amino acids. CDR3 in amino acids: CAISESGSEQYF. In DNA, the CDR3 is TGTGCCATCAGTGAGTCGGGGAGCGAGCAGTACTTC.

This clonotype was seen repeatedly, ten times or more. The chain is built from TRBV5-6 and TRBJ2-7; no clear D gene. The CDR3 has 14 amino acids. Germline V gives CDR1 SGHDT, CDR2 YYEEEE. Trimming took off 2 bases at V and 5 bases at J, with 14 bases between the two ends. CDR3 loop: CASSFSLSVDEQYF. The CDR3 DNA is TGTGCCAGCAGCTTTTCACTATCGGTGGACGAGCAGTACTTC. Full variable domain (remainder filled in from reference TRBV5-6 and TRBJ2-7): DAGVTQSPTHLIKTRGQQVTLRCSPKSGHDTVSWYQQALGQGPQFIFQYYEEEERQRGNFPDRFSGHQFPNYSSELNVNALLLGDSALYLCASSFSLSVDEQYFGPGTRLTVT.

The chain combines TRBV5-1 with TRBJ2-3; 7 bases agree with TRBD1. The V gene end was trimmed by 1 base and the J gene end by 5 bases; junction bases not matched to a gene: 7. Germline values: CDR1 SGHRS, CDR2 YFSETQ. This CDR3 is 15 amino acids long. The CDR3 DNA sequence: TGCGCCAGCAGCTTGTCGACAGGGTTGATAGATACGCAGTATTTT. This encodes CASSLSTGLIDTQYF.

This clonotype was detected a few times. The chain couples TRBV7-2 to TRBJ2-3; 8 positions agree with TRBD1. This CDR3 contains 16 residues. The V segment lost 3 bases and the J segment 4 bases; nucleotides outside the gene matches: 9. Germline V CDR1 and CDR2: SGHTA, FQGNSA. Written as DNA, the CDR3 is TGTGCCAGCAGCTTGGGCCGGGACAGGAGATCAGATACGCAGTATTTT. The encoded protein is CASSLGRDRRSDTQYF.

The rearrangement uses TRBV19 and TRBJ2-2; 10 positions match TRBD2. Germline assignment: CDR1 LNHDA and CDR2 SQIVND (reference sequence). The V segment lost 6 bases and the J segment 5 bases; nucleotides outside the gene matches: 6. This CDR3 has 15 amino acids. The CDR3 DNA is TGTGCCAGTAGGCCGCTAGCGGGAGTTACCGGGGAGCTGTTTTTT. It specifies CASRPLAGVTGELFF.

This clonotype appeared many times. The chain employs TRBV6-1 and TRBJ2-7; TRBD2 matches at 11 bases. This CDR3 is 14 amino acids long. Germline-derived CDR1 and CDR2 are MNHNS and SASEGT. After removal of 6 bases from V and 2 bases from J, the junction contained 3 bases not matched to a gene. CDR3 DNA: TGTGCCAGCAGGATTAGCGGGAGGGCCTACGAGCAGTACTTC. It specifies CASRISGRAYEQYF.

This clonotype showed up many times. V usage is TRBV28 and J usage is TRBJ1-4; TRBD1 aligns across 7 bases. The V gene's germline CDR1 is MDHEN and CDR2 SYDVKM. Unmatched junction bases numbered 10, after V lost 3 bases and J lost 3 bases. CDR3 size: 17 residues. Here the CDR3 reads CASSFAPGGRANEKLFF. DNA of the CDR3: TGTGCCAGCAGTTTTGCCCCAGGGGGTCGGGCTAATGAAAAACTGTTTTTT.

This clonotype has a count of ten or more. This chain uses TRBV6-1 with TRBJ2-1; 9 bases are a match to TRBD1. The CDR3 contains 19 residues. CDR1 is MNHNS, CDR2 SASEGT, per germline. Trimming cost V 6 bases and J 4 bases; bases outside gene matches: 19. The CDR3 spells CASRKQNLPGTGLYNEQFF. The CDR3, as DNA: TGTGCCAGCAGAAAACAGAATTTACCCGGGACAGGGTTGTACAATGAGCAGTTCTTC.

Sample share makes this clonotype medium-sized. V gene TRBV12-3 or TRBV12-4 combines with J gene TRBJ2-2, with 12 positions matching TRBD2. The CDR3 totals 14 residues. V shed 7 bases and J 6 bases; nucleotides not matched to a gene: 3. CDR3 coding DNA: TGTGCCAGCACCCTAGCGGGAGGGGCCGGGGAGCTGTTTTTT. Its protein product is CASTLAGGAGELFF.

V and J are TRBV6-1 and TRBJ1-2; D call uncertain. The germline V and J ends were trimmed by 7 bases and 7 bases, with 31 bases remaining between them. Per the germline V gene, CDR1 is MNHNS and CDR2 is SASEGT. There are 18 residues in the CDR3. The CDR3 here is CASTNQTSMHLCFCGYTF. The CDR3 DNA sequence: TGTGCCAGCACCAACCAGACATCTATGCACCTCTGTTTCTGTGGCTACACCTTC.

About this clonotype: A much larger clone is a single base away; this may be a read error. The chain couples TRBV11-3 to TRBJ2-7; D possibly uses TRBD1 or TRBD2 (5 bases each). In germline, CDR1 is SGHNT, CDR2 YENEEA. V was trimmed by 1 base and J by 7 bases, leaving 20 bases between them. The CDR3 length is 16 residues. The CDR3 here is CASSLAGTTRGNEQYF. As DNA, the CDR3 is TGTGCCAGCAGCTTAGCCGGGACCACCCGGGGCAATGAGCAGTACTTC.

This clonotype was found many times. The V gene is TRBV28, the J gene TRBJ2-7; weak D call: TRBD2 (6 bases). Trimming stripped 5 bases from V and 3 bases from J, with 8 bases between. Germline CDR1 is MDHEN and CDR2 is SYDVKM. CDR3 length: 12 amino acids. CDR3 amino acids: CASSTGLYEQYF. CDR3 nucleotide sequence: TGTGCCAGCAGTACGGGACTCTACGAGCAGTACTTC.

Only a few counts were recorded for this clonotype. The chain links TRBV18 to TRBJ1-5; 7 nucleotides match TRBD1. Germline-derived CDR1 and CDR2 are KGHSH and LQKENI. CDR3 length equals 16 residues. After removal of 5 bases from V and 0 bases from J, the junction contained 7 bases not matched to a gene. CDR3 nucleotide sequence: TGTGCCAGCTCAAGAACTGGGACAGTTAGCAATCAGCCCCAGCATTTT. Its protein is CASSRTGTVSNQPQHF.

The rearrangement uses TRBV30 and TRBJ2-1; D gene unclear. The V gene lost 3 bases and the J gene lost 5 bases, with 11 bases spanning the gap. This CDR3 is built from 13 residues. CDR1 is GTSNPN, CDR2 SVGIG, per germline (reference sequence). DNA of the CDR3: TGTGCCTGGAGATTTGGGCGAAACAATGAGCAGTTCTTC. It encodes CAWRFGRNNEQFF.

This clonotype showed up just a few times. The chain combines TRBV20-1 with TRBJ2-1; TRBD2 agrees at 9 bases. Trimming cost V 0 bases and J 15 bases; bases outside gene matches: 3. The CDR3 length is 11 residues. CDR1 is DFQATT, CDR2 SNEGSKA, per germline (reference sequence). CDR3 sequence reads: CSARDAAGGFF. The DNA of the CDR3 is TGCAGTGCTAGAGATGCAGCGGGAGGGTTCTTC.

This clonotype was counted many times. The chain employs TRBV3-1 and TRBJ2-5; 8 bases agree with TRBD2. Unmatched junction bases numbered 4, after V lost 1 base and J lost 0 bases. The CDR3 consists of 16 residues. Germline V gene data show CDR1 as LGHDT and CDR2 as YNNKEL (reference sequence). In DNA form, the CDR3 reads TGTGCCAGCAGCCAAGTCGTAGCGGGAAACCAAGAGACCCAGTACTTC. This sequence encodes CASSQVVAGNQETQYF.

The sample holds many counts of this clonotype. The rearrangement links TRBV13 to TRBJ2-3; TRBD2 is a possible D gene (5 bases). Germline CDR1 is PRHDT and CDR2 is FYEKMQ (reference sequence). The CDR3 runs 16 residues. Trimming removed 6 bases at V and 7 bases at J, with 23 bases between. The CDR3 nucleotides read TGTGCCAGCAGGTTCCACCCACGGGGTGGGCTTCATACGCAGTATTTT. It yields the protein CASRFHPRGGLHTQYF.

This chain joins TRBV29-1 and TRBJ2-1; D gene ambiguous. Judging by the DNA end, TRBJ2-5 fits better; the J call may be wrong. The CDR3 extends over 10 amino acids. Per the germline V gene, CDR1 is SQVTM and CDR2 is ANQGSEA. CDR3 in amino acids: CSYKKETQYF. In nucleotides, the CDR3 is TGCAGCTATAAAAAAGAGACCCAGTACTTC.

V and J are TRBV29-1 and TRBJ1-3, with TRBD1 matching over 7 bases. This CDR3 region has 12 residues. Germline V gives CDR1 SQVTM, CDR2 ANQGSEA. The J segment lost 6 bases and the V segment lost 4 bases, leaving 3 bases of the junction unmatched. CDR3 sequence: CSVVRGENTIYF. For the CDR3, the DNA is TGCAGCGTTGTCAGGGGGGAAAACACCATATATTTT.

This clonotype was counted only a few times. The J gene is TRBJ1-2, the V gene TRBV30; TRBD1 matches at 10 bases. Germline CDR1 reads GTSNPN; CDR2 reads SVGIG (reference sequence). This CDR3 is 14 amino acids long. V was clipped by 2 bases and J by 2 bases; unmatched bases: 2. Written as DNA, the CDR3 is TGTGCCTGGAGTCGACAGGGGGCAAACTATGGCTACACCTTC. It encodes CAWSRQGANYGYTF.

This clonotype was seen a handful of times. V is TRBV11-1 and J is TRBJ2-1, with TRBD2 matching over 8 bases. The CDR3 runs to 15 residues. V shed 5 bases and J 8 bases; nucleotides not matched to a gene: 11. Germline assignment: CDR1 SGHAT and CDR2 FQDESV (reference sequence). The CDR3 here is CASSPTSGLHDEQFF. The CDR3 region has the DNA TGTGCCAGCAGCCCCACTAGCGGACTACATGATGAGCAGTTCTTC.

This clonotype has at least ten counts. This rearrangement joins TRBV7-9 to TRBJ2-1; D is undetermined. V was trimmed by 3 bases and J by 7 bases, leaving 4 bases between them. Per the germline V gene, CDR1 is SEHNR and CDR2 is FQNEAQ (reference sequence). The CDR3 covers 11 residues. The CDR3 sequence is CASSFRNEQFF. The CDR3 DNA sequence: TGTGCCAGCAGCTTCCGGAATGAGCAGTTCTTC.

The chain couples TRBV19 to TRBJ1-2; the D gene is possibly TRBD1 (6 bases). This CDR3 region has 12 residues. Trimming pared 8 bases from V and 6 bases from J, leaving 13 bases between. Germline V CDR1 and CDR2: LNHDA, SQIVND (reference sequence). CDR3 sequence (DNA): TGTGCCAGTTGGCAGGGGTTGGATGGCTACACCTTC. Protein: CASWQGLDGYTF.

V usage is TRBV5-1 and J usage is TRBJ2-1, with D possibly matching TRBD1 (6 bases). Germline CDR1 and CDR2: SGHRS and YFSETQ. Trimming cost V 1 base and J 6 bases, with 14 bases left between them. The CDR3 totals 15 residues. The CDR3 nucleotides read TGCGCCAGCAGCTTGCGACAGGAGACACCCAATGAGCAGTTCTTC. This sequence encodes CASSLRQETPNEQFF.

This chain's CDR3 is CASSVGGQTDTQYF. The CDR3 coding sequence is TGTGCCAGCAGCGTCGGCGGCCAGACAGATACGCAGTATTTT. This chain connects TRBV3-1 to TRBJ2-3; D gene ambiguous. Germline-derived CDR1 and CDR2 are LGHDT and YNNKEL (reference sequence). V lost 5 bases and J lost 3, with 12 bases in between. The CDR3 runs to 14 residues.